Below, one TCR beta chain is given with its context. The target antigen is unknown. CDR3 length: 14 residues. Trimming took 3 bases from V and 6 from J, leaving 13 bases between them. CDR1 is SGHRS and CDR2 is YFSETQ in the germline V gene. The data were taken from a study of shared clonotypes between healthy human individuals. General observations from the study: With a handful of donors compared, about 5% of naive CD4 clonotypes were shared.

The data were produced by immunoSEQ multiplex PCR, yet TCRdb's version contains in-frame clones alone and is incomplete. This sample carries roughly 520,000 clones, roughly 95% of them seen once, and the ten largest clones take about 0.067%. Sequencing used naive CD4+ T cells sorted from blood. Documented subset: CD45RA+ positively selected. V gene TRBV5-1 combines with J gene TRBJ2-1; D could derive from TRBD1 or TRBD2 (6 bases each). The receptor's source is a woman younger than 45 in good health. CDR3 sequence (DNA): TGCGCCAGCAGCTCGGGGGCCGGGGGCAATGAGCAGTTCTTC. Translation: CASSSGAGGNEQFF.